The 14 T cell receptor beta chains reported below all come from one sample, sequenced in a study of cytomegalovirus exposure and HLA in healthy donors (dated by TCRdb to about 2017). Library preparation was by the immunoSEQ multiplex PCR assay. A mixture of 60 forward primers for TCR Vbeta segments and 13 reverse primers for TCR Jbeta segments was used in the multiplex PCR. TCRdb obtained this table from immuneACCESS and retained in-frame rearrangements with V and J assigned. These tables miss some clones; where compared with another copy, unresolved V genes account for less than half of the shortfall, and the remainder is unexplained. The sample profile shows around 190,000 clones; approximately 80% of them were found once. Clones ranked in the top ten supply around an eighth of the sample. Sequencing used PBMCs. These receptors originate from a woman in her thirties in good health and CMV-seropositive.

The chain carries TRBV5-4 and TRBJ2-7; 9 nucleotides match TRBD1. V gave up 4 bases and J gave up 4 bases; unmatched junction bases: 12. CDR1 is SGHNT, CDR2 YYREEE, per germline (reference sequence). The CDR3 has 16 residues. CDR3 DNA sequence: TGTGCCAGCAGCCTCCCTCGACAGGGGGAAAGGTACGAGCAGTACTTC. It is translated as CASSLPRQGERYEQYF. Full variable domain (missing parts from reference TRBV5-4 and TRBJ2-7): ETGVTQSPTHLIKTRGQQVTLRCSSQSGHNTVSWYQQALGQGPQFIFQYYREEENGRGNFPPRFSGLQFPNYSSELNVNALELDDSALYLCASSLPRQGERYEQYFGPGTRLTVT.

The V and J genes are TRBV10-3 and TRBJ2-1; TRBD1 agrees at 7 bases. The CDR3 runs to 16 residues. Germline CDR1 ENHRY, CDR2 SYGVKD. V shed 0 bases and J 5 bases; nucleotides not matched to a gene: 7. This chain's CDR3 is CAISESRGGANNEQFF. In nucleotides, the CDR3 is TGTGCCATCAGTGAGTCGAGAGGGGGCGCGAACAATGAGCAGTTCTTC.

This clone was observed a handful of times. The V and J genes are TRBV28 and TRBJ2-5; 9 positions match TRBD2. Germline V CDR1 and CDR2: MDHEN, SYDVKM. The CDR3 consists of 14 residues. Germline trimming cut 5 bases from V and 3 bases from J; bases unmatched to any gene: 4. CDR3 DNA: TGTGCCAGCAGTCTAGCGGGGCCAGAAGAGACCCAGTACTTC. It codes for CASSLAGPEETQYF.

CDR3 sequence: CAWTGDSGETQYF. The CDR3 region has the DNA TGTGCCTGGACGGGGGACAGTGGTGAGACCCAGTACTTC. This sequence joins TRBV30 and TRBJ2-5, with a possible D match to TRBD1 (7 bases). The CDR3 contains 13 residues. Germline-derived CDR1 and CDR2 are GTSNPN and SVGIG (reference sequence). V was clipped by 4 bases and J by 5 bases, with 14 bases between them.

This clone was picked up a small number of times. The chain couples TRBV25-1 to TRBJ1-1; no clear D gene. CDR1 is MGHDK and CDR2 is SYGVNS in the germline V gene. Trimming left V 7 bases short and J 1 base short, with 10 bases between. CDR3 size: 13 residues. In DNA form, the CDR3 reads TGTGCCAGCAAACGGGGATCGAACACTGAAGCTTTCTTT. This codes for CASKRGSNTEAFF.

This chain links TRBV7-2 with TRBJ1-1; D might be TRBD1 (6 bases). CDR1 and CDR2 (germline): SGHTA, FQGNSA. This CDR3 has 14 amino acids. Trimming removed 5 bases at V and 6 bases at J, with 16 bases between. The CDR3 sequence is CASSLRGRIAEAFF. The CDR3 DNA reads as TGTGCCAGCAGCCTCAGGGGTAGGATCGCTGAAGCTTTCTTT.

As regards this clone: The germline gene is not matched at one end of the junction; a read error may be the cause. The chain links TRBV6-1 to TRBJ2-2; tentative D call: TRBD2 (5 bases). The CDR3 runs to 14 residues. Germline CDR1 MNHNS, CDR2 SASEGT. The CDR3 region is CASRRVLNIGELFF. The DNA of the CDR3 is TGTGCCAGCAGGAGGGTACTTAACATCGGGGAGCTGTTTTTT.

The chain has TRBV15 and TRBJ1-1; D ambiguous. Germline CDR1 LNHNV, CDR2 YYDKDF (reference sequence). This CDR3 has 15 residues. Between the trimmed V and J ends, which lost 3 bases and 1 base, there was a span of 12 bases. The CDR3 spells CATSRGGLPNTEAFF. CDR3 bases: TGTGCCACCAGCAGGGGCGGACTGCCGAACACTGAAGCTTTCTTT.

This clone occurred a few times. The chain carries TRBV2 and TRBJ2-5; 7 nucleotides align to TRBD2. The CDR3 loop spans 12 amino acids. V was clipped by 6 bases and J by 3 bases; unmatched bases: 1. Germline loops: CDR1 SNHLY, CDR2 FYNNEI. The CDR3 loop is CASSGGKETQYF. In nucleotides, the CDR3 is TGTGCCAGCAGCGGGGGGAAAGAGACCCAGTACTTC.

The CDR3: CATGEGRENTEAFF. DNA of the CDR3: TGTGCCACCGGGGAGGGGAGAGAGAACACTGAAGCTTTCTTT. The chain couples TRBV10-3 to TRBJ1-1; weak D call: TRBD1 (5 bases). V gave up 10 bases and J gave up 1 base, with 16 bases separating them. This CDR3 comprises 14 residues. CDR1 and CDR2 from the germline V gene are ENHRY and SYGVKD.

CDR3 in amino acids: CASSLNGEQFF. The DNA for the CDR3 is TGTGCCAGCAGTCTGAACGGTGAGCAGTTCTTC. The rearrangement uses TRBV28 and TRBJ2-1, with D unclear. Deletions cut 5 bases from V and 9 bases from J, with 8 bases between. The CDR3 extends over 11 amino acids. Per germline, CDR1 MDHEN and CDR2 SYDVKM.

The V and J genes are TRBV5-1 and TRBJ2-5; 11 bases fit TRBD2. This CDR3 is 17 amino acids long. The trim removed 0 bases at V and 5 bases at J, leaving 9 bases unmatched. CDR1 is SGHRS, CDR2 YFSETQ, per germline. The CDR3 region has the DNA TGCGCCAGCAGCTTGGAGAATAGCGGGGGGGCCGAGGAGACCCAGTACTTC. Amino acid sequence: CASSLENSGGAEETQYF.

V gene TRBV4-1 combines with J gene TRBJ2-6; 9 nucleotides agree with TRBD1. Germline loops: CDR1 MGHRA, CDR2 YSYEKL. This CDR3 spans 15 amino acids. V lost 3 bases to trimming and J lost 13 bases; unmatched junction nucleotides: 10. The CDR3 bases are TGCGCCAGCAGCCATACAGGGGGCCTTGTGGGGGTCCTGACTTTC. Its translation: CASSHTGGLVGVLTF.

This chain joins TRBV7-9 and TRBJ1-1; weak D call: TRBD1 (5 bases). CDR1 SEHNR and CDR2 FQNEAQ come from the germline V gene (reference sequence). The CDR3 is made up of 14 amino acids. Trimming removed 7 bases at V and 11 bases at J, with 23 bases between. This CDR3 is CASNLLQSQGRAFF. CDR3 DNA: TGTGCCAGCAACCTCCTCCAAAGCCAGGGTAGGGCTTTCTTT.